This T cell receptor (beta chain) was identified during a study of T cells in localized non-small cell lung cancer. Notes on this clone: The antigen remains undetermined.

The CDR3 is 16 residues long. Between the trimmed V and J ends, which lost 0 bases and 2 bases, there was a span of 15 bases. Germline V gene lookup returns CDR1 GTSNPN and CDR2 SVGIG (reference sequence). Profiled with immunoSEQ multiplex PCR; TCRdb holds only in-frame clones, not every one. The sample includes over 45,000 clones, 85% to 90% of them seen just once. Findings and caveats of the study: Uninvolved nearby lung showed the greatest T cell clonality, exceeding that found in tumor. Only one tumor region was sequenced, so heterogeneity remains possible.

V and J are TRBV30 and TRBJ2-3; unclear D gene. The sample was PBMCs, taken before any cancer treatment. This TCR was sampled from a female donor with stage II lung adenocarcinoma. CDR3 nucleotide sequence: TGTGCCTGGAGTGTAAGAGCCCCACCCCTCACAGATACGCAGTATTTT. This translates into CAWSVRAPPLTDTQYF.